The 28 T cell receptor beta chains listed next were all sequenced from one sample in a study of blood T cell repertoires in COVID-19. The protocol was immunoSEQ multiplex PCR, while the TCRdb copy is restricted to in-frame clones and leaves out a portion. The sample includes 90,000 to 110,000 clones, roughly 87% of them seen just once. The sample was peripheral blood. Receptors were obtained from a man aged 45-65 years with acute or convalescent COVID-19.

The chain uses TRBV3-1 (or the pseudogene TRBV3-2) and TRBJ2-1; 8 bases are shared with TRBD2. Germline trimming cut 8 bases from V and 5 bases from J; bases unmatched to any gene: 11. Germline V gives CDR1 LGHDT, CDR2 YNNKEL (reference sequence). This CDR3 contains 15 residues. CDR3 nucleotide sequence: TGTGCCAGCTCCCGAGCGGGAGCGCGCGACAATGAGCAGTTCTTC. This gives the protein CASSRAGARDNEQFF.

This clone has more than one count but fewer than ten. This rearrangement joins TRBV25-1 to TRBJ2-3; 11 nucleotides align to TRBD1. CDR1 is MGHDK and CDR2 is SYGVNS in the germline V gene. V shed 3 bases and J 5 bases; nucleotides not matched to a gene: 4. The CDR3 contains 15 residues. The CDR3 nucleotides read TGTGCCAGCAGTGACGGACAGGGGGCTGGAGATACGCAGTATTTT. Amino acid sequence: CASSDGQGAGDTQYF. Full variable domain (missing parts from reference TRBV25-1 and TRBJ2-3): EADIYQTPRYLVIGTGKKITLECSQTMGHDKMYWYQQDPGMELHLIHYSYGVNSTEKGDLSSESTVSRIRTEHFPLTLESARPSHTSQYLCASSDGQGAGDTQYFGPGTRLTVL.

There are a few counts of this clone. The CDR3 sequence is CAISEIVASEAFF. CDR3 DNA: TGTGCCATCAGTGAAATCGTTGCTAGTGAAGCTTTCTTT. The chain joins TRBV10-3 to TRBJ1-1; D is unclear. Germline values: CDR1 ENHRY, CDR2 SYGVKD. The CDR3 is 13 amino acids. V was pared by 3 bases and J by 7 bases, with 12 bases between.

V and J are TRBV11-2 and TRBJ2-1; D may be TRBD2 (6 bases). Per germline, CDR1 SGHAT and CDR2 FQNNGV. V was pared by 5 bases and J by 4 bases, with 12 bases between. CDR3 size: 14 residues. CDR3 residues: CASSPRLDYNEQFF. The CDR3 DNA reads as TGTGCCAGCAGCCCCCGACTAGATTACAATGAGCAGTTCTTC.

The rearrangement uses TRBV25-1 and TRBJ1-4; D not certain. V lost 2 bases, J lost 14 bases, and 15 bases lay in between. CDR3 length: 13 amino acids. CDR1 and CDR2 (germline): MGHDK, SYGVNS. The CDR3 bases are TGTGCCAGCAGTGAACGCCCGAGAAGCGATCTGTTTTTT. Amino acids: CASSERPRSDLFF.

The chain combines TRBV15 with TRBJ1-6, with no clear D. The CDR3 sequence is 19 residues long. The V and J ends lost 1 base and 0 bases respectively, with 16 bases between them. Germline CDR1 is LNHNV and CDR2 is YYDKDF (reference sequence). CDR3 coding DNA: TGTGCCACCAGCAGAGCTCTGTTGGCCCTTGGCTCCTATAATTCACCCCTCCACTTT. Its protein product is CATSRALLALGSYNSPLHF.

This clone was observed a single time. The chain recombines TRBV6-5 with TRBJ1-5; 9 bases are a match to TRBD1. The J segment lost 5 bases and the V segment lost 6 bases, leaving 8 bases of the junction unmatched. From germline, CDR1 is MNHEY and CDR2 SVGAGI. This CDR3 has 15 residues. The CDR3 DNA reads TGTGCCAGCAGACGCGATTGGACAGGGGATCAGCCCCAGCATTTT. It yields the protein CASRRDWTGDQPQHF.

This clone has more than one count but fewer than ten. The chain uses TRBV25-1 and TRBJ1-2, with 8 bases aligning to TRBD1. The CDR3 has 13 residues. CDR1 is MGHDK and CDR2 is SYGVNS in the germline V gene. The V and J ends lost 4 bases and 6 bases, in that order; junction bases with no gene match: 4. This CDR3 reads CASSGTGKDGYTF. The DNA for the CDR3 is TGTGCCAGCAGTGGGACAGGGAAGGATGGCTACACCTTC.

V gene TRBV6-2 or TRBV6-3 combines with J gene TRBJ2-7; possibly TRBD2 for D (5 bases). Germline values: CDR1 MNHEY, CDR2 SVGEGT. This CDR3 has 15 amino acids. Between the trimmed V and J ends, which lost 0 bases and 0 bases, there was a span of 9 bases. CDR3 DNA: TGTGCCAGCAGTTACTCTTCGCTAGCCTCCTACGAGCAGTACTTC. The encoded protein is CASSYSSLASYEQYF.

Only a few counts were recorded for this clone. The chain joins TRBV5-6 to TRBJ1-3, with D tentatively TRBD1 (6 bases). The CDR3 runs to 18 residues. V lost 2 bases and J lost 3, with 21 bases in between. Germline V gene data show CDR1 as SGHDT and CDR2 as YYEEEE. CDR3 region: CASSLVGTRGLDGNTIYF. The CDR3 DNA is TGTGCCAGCAGCTTAGTTGGGACACGAGGGTTAGATGGAAACACCATATATTTT.

The rearrangement links TRBV28 to TRBJ2-1; perhaps TRBD2 as D (6 bases). The CDR3 loop spans 12 amino acids. Trimming stripped 8 bases from V and 4 bases from J, with 9 bases between. Germline-derived CDR1 and CDR2 are MDHEN and SYDVKM. The CDR3 coding sequence is TGTGCCAGCCGGGAGCTTTACAATGAGCAGTTCTTC. Protein sequence: CASRELYNEQFF.

The chain carries TRBV6-6 and TRBJ2-7, with 8 positions matching TRBD2. J gave up 2 bases and V 6 bases, and 9 bases lay outside the gene matches. Germline-derived CDR1 and CDR2 are MNHNY and SVGAGI (reference sequence). The CDR3 length is 15 residues. CDR3 nucleotides: TGTGCCAGCAGATCGCTAGCGGGTGGAACCTACGAGCAGTACTTC. This sequence encodes CASRSLAGGTYEQYF.

The chain recombines TRBV11-1 with TRBJ2-3, with 7 nucleotides matching TRBD1. Looked up from germline, CDR1 is SGHAT and CDR2 is FQDESV (reference sequence). V dropped 0 bases and J dropped 0; count of bases not matched to a gene: 3. This CDR3 spans 16 amino acids. The DNA of the CDR3 is TGTGCCAGCAGCTTAGCGGGACAGCTTAGCACAGATACGCAGTATTTT. It specifies CASSLAGQLSTDTQYF.

V gene TRBV19 combines with J gene TRBJ2-2; 12 bases are a match to TRBD1. CDR3 length: 15 amino acids. Germline V gene data show CDR1 as LNHDA and CDR2 as SQIVND (reference sequence). Losses at the gene ends were 6 bases for V and 6 bases for J; bases not matched to a gene: 5. Written as DNA, the CDR3 is TGTGCCAGTAGCCCGGGACAGGGGGCTTCCGGGGAGCTGTTTTTT. Its protein product is CASSPGQGASGELFF. The entire variable domain, with the rest obtained from reference TRBV19 and TRBJ2-2, is as follows: DGGITQSPKYLFRKEGQNVTLSCEQNLNHDAMYWYRQDPGQGLRLIYYSQIVNDFQKGDIAEGYSVSREKKESFPLTVTSAQKNPTAFYLCASSPGQGASGELFFGEGSRLTVL.

V is TRBV15 and J is TRBJ2-1; maybe TRBD1 (5 bases). The V end lost 3 bases, the J end lost 6 bases, and 12 bases lay between the germline ends. The CDR3 consists of 14 residues. Per germline, CDR1 LNHNV and CDR2 YYDKDF (reference sequence). The DNA for the CDR3 is TGTGCCACCAGCAGGGATTATCAGGGCAATGAGCAGTTCTTC. Its translation: CATSRDYQGNEQFF. Based on the CDR3 plus reference TRBV15 and TRBJ2-1, the full variable domain is DAMVIQNPRYQVTQFGKPVTLSCSQTLNHNVMYWYQQKSSQAPKLLFHYYDKDFNNEADTPDNFQSRRPNTSFCFLDIRSPGLGDTAMYLCATSRDYQGNEQFFGPGTRLTVL.

This chain links TRBV5-4 with TRBJ1-2, with D possibly being TRBD1 (5 bases). Germline V gene lookup returns CDR1 SGHNT and CDR2 YYREEE (reference sequence). Deletions cut 4 bases from V and 4 bases from J, with 14 bases between. The CDR3 length is 14 residues. The CDR3 reads CASSPEQEFYGYTF. The CDR3 bases are TGTGCCAGCAGCCCGGAACAGGAATTCTATGGCTACACCTTC.

This chain links TRBV5-8 with TRBJ1-2, with D hard to call. The V gene lost 4 bases and the J gene lost 3 bases, with 13 bases spanning the gap. The CDR3 runs 14 residues. CDR1 SGHTS and CDR2 YDEGEE come from the germline V gene. The CDR3 DNA is TGTGCCAGCAGCGCCTTGCCCAGCGACTATGGCTACACCTTC. Translation gives CASSALPSDYGYTF.

J is TRBJ2-1 and V is TRBV19; TRBD2 aligns across 7 bases. V lost 5 bases and J lost 5; bases outside the gene matches: 9. CDR3 length: 15 residues. Germline-derived CDR1 and CDR2 are LNHDA and SQIVND (reference sequence). CDR3 sequence reads: CASSHAAGWHNEQFF. CDR3 sequence (DNA): TGTGCCAGTAGTCATGCAGCGGGATGGCACAATGAGCAGTTCTTC.

V is TRBV11-2 and J is TRBJ1-6, with a tentative D call TRBD1 (5 bases). Germline V gene lookup returns CDR1 SGHAT and CDR2 FQNNGV. Trimming removed 3 bases at V and 10 bases at J, with 13 bases between. The length of the CDR3 is 14 residues. The CDR3 nucleotides are TGTGCCAGCAGCTTGGGGGGGAAAGGGTCACCCCTCCACTTT. It codes for CASSLGGKGSPLHF.

J is TRBJ2-5 and V is TRBV5-1; 10 bases match TRBD1. V shed 4 bases, J shed 6 bases, and the junction held 9 bases outside the gene matches. Germline CDR1 is SGHRS and CDR2 is YFSETQ. There are 15 residues in the CDR3. CDR3: CASSPEGDRGQTQYF. The CDR3 DNA reads as TGCGCCAGCAGCCCGGAGGGGGACAGGGGACAGACCCAGTACTTC.

The CDR3 reads CAISERDTQDISPLHF. DNA for the CDR3: TGTGCCATCAGTGAAAGGGACACCCAAGACATTTCACCCCTCCACTTT. This chain connects TRBV10-3 to TRBJ1-6, with a weak D call TRBD1 (6 bases). The CDR3 sequence is 16 residues long. Trimming took 3 bases from V and 9 from J, leaving 18 bases between them. In germline, CDR1 is ENHRY, CDR2 SYGVKD.

J is TRBJ1-1 and V is TRBV30; 7 nucleotides agree with TRBD1. From germline, CDR1 is GTSNPN and CDR2 SVGIG (reference sequence). Trimming at V came to 5 bases and at J to 0 bases, leaving 9 bases not matched to a gene. The CDR3 is 15 residues long. The CDR3 loop is CAWVATGSMNTEAFF. CDR3 in DNA: TGTGCCTGGGTGGCGACAGGGAGCATGAACACTGAAGCTTTCTTT.

CDR3 residues: CASSYWTDGTEAFF. CDR3 in DNA: TGTGCCAGCAGTTACTGGACAGACGGCACTGAAGCTTTCTTT. The chain joins TRBV6-5 to TRBJ1-1, with TRBD1 as a possible D gene (6 bases). The CDR3 consists of 14 residues. V was clipped by 1 base and J by 4 bases, with 10 bases between them. Germline CDR1 is MNHEY and CDR2 is SVGAGI.

The rearrangement joins TRBV18 to TRBJ1-5; D uncertain. The CDR3 extends over 18 amino acids. V lost 0 bases to trimming and J lost 0 bases, with 15 bases between them. In germline, CDR1 is KGHSH, CDR2 LQKENI. The CDR3 region has the DNA TGTGCCAGCTCACCACCTCCCAGGAATCGGTATAGCAATCAGCCCCAGCATTTT. Translating it yields CASSPPPRNRYSNQPQHF.

The chain uses TRBV9 and TRBJ2-7; 9 bases line up with TRBD2. The CDR3 is 15 residues long. The germline V gene has CDR1 SGDLS and CDR2 YYNGEE. V gave up 2 bases and J gave up 2 bases; unmatched junction bases: 5. DNA for the CDR3: TGTGCCAGCAGCGTCGGCGGGGGGGTCCCCTACGAGCAGTACTTC. It yields the protein CASSVGGGVPYEQYF.

This chain links TRBV19 with TRBJ1-5; 8 bases match TRBD1. CDR3 size: 15 residues. Germline assignment: CDR1 LNHDA and CDR2 SQIVND (reference sequence). V trimming: 8 bases; J trimming: 2 bases; junction bases outside the gene matches: 8. Written as DNA, the CDR3 is TGTGCCAGTCACCGACAGGGGAAGGGCAATCAGCCCCAGCATTTT. Translation gives CASHRQGKGNQPQHF.

This clone occurred once. The CDR3 reads CASRPGQGTYGYTF. Here the CDR3 DNA reads TGTGCCAGCAGACCAGGACAGGGAACCTATGGCTACACCTTC. The chain has TRBV2 and TRBJ1-2, with 8 bases matching TRBD1. Per the germline V gene, CDR1 is SNHLY and CDR2 is FYNNEI. This CDR3 is 14 amino acids long. With 6 bases clipped from V and 4 bases from J, the junction kept 7 bases outside the gene matches.

The chain couples TRBV7-3 to TRBJ2-3; the D gene is possibly TRBD1 (5 bases). CDR3 length: 15 amino acids. CDR1 is SGHTA, CDR2 FQGTGA, per germline. Trimming pared 0 bases from V and 4 bases from J, leaving 11 bases between. CDR3 loop: CASSLTGVTPDTQYF. The CDR3 nucleotides are TGTGCCAGCAGCTTAACAGGGGTAACTCCAGATACGCAGTATTTT. Full variable domain (missing parts from reference TRBV7-3 and TRBJ2-3): GAGVSQTPSNKVTEKGKYVELRCDPISGHTALYWYRQSLGQGPEFLIYFQGTGAADDSGLPNDRFFAVRPEGSVSTLKIQRTERGDSAVYLCASSLTGVTPDTQYFGPGTRLTVL.